The T cell receptor (beta chain) described here comes from a study of blood T cell repertoires in COVID-19. Looking at the study overall: There were acute and convalescent COVID-19 samples, and they came from the United States, Italy and Spain.

Per the authors' pipeline: Reference gene primers were amplified, and this amplification served to estimate nucleated cell counts. Here immunoSEQ multiplex PCR was the method, and the copy in TCRdb shows in-frame clones only, minus some. V and J calls and clone size are those listed in that table; D and trimming were worked out from the DNA. This table holds 200,000 or so clones, 65% to 90% found once. Sequencing was carried out using peripheral blood. This TCR was recovered from a human donor in a cohort sampled during active COVID-19.

CDR3 nucleotides: TGTGCCAGCAGCCCTAACGTTGGCTACACCTTC. Translating it yields CASSPNVGYTF. V is TRBV7-2 and J is TRBJ1-2; D unresolved. The CDR3 is 11 residues long. Germline-derived CDR1 and CDR2 are SGHTA and FQGNSA. V dropped 5 bases and J dropped 7 bases, with 8 bases sitting between them.